In its sample, the clone carrying this T cell receptor (beta chain) was seen a few times. Its antigen is not known. This CDR3 is 15 amino acids long. Germline CDR1 and CDR2: SGHDT and YYEEEE. Trimming left V 1 base short and J 9 bases short, with 17 bases between. These data belong to a study of naive and memory T cell subsets. Study results and caveats: In naive cells, over 85% of TCR sequences were seen only once.

The beta constant-region primer was an equimolar mix of two oligonucleotides covering TRBC1 and TRBC2. The ligated cDNA underwent four PCR rounds using SP2 and nested alpha and beta constant-region primers. TCRdb reprocessed the UMI-ligation and nested PCR reads with MiXCR, giving one entry per CDR3 protein. The data hold around 110,000 distinct CDR3 sequences, with just over 35% observed a single time. Material: central memory CD4+ T cells from blood. The sequence came from a human donor in good health. The chain is built from TRBV5-6 and TRBJ2-1; perhaps TRBD1 as D (5 bases). The CDR3 bases are TGTGCCAGCAGCTTGAGTCAGGGCCGGGTCACTGAGCAGTTCTTC. Residues: CASSLSQGRVTEQFF.